Listed below are T cell receptor beta chains from one sample, sequenced in a study of blood T cell repertoires in COVID-19. Measured with immunoSEQ multiplex PCR; TCRdb has only the in-frame clones, and not every one. This table holds approximately 31,000 clones, almost 85% found once. The sample was peripheral blood. All receptors come from a man older than 75 with active COVID-19. Each CDR3 is given with its conserved first and last residue.

TRBV7-6 CASSPGQGGRGYTF
TRBV2 CASSDSGSGATKFF
TRBV5-5 CASETGGNSPLHF
TRBV7-2 CASSLVKGLWTEAFF
TRBV3-1/TRBV3-2 CASSPQGRPEKLFF
TRBV3-1/TRBV3-2 CASSPGQDSPLHF
TRBV19 CASSPSGGHNEQFF
TRBV4-3 CASSQGKWDYYNEQFF
TRBV18 CASSPSGGEQYF
TRBV18 CASSPSGQTDTQYF
TRBV2 CASRGTSYETQYF
TRBV5-1 CASSLNEKLFF
TRBV6-6 CASSYSQNSYEQYF
TRBV2 CASLAVRTQYF
TRBV7-2 CASSPDRLNTGELFF
TRBV12-3/TRBV12-4 CASSGTELDGYTF
TRBV13 CASSTAGTGGQGYTF
TRBV7-2 CASSLVSDEQYF
TRBV12-3/TRBV12-4 CASSLQGERGYTF
TRBV6-2/TRBV6-3 CASSYAGVGTDTQYF
TRBV11-3 CASSPRTGGWNEQYF
TRBV4-3 CASSRLVSSETQYF
TRBV2 CASTFRTGGNEQFF
TRBV24-1 CATSAGQGMREQYF